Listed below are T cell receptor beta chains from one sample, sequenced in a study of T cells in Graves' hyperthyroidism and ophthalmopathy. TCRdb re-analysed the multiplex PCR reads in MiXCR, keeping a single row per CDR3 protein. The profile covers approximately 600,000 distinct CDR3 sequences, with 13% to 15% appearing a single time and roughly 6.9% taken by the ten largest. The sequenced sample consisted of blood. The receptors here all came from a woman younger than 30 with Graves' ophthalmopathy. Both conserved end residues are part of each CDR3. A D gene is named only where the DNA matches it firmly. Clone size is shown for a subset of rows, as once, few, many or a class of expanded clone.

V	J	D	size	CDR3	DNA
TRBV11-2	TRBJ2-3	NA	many	CASSFTQTSTDTQYF	TGTGCCAGCAGCTTTACACAGACATCCACAGATACGCAGTATTTT
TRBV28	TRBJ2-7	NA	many	CASLHSATYEQYF	TGTGCCAGCCTGCACAGTGCTACCTACGAGCAGTACTTC
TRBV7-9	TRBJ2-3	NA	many	CASSRDTTDTQYF	TGTGCCAGCAGCCGGGACACAACAGATACGCAGTATTTT
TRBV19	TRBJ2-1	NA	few	CASSIRDSYYNEQFF	TGTGCCAGTAGTATTCGGGACTCCTACTACAATGAGCAGTTCTTC
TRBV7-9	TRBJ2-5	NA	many	CASSLEAEVSETQYF	TGTGCCAGCAGCTTAGAGGCAGAAGTCTCAGAGACCCAGTACTTC
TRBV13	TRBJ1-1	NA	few	CASSLERGGPMNTEAFF	TGTGCCAGCAGCTTAGAGCGGGGAGGGCCCATGAACACTGAAGCTTTCTTT
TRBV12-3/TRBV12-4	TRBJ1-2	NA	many	CASRRTSGLSYGYTF	TGTGCCAGCAGGCGAACCTCGGGACTCAGCTATGGCTACACCTTC
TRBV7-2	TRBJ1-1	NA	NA	CASSLSREGTEAFF	TGTGCCAGCAGCCTCTCCAGGGAAGGGACTGAAGCTTTCTTT
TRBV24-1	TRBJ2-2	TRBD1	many	CATSDLDRGPGELFF	TGTGCCACCAGTGATTTGGACAGGGGGCCCGGGGAGCTGTTTTTT
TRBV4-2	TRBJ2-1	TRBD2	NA	CASSPGTTGRNEQFF	TGTGCCAGCAGCCCCGGGACTACCGGACGGAATGAGCAGTTCTTC
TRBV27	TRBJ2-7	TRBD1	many	CASSLGQGVFYEQYF	TGTGCCAGCAGTTTGGGACAGGGGGTCTTCTACGAGCAGTACTTC
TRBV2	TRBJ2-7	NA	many	CASSESVARNSYEQYF	TGTGCCAGCAGTGAATCTGTAGCGCGGAACTCCTACGAGCAGTACTTC
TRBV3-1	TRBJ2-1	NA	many	CASSLSGSAYNEQFF	TGTGCCAGCAGCCTTTCCGGGAGCGCCTACAATGAGCAGTTCTTC
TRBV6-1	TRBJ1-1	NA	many	CASKDPPGMNTEAFF	TGTGCCAGCAAAGATCCCCCAGGAATGAACACTGAAGCTTTCTTT
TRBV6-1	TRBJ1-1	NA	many	CASRKSPRAEAFF	TGTGCCAGCAGAAAGTCCCCGAGGGCTGAAGCTTTCTTT
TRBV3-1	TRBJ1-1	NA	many	CASSPISWAGGEAFF	TGTGCCAGCAGTCCGATTTCTTGGGCGGGGGGTGAAGCTTTCTTT
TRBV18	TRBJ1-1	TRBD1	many	CASSPDRANTEAFF	TGTGCCAGCAGCCCCGACAGGGCGAACACTGAAGCTTTCTTT
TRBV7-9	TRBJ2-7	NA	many	CASGRRGPLYEQYF	TGTGCCAGCGGACGCCGCGGGCCCCTCTACGAGCAGTACTTC
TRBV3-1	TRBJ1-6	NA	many	CASSQDHLYSPLHF	TGTGCCAGCAGCCAAGATCATCTGTATTCACCCCTCCACTTT
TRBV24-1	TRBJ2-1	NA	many	CATREGSGVSNEQFF	TGTGCCACCAGGGAGGGTTCTGGAGTCAGCAATGAGCAGTTCTTC
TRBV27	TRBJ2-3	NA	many	CASIRGGVGTDTQYF	TGTGCCAGCATCCGTGGTGGAGTCGGCACAGATACGCAGTATTTT
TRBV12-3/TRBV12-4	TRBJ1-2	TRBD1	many	CASSLKGAGYTF	TGTGCCAGCAGTTTAAAGGGGGCTGGCTACACCTTC
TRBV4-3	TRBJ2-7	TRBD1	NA	CASSQDPGQGNEQYF	TGCGCCAGCAGCCAAGATCCTGGACAGGGTAACGAGCAGTACTTC
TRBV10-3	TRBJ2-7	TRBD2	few	CAIRGPGLASEQYF	TGTGCCATCAGGGGCCCGGGACTAGCTTCCGAGCAGTACTTC
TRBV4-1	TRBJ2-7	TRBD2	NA	CASSQFAQGAGAPYEQYF	TGCGCCAGCAGCCAATTTGCGCAGGGAGCGGGAGCCCCCTACGAGCAGTACTTC
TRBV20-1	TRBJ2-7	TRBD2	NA	CSAKAGGPPSYEQYF	TGCAGTGCTAAGGCGGGAGGGCCACCCTCTTACGAGCAGTACTTC
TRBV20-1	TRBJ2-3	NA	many	CSARDTDDRITDTQYF	TGCAGTGCTAGAGATACTGATGACAGAATCACAGATACGCAGTATTTT
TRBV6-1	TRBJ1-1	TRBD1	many	CASTRDRVNTEAFF	TGTGCCAGCACCCGGGACAGGGTGAACACTGAAGCTTTCTTT
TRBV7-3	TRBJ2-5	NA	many	CASSLFVGGQETQYF	TGTGCCAGCAGCCTCTTCGTCGGAGGGCAAGAGACCCAGTACTTC
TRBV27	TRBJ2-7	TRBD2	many	CASSFSSGVYEQYF	TGTGCCAGCAGTTTCTCTAGCGGGGTCTACGAGCAGTACTTC
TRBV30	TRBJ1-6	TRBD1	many	CVEDRGFGSPLHF	TGTGTGGAGGACAGGGGATTCGGGTCACCCCTCCACTTT
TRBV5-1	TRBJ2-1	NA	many	CASSPYPENEQFF	TGCGCCAGCAGCCCCTACCCGGAGAATGAGCAGTTCTTC
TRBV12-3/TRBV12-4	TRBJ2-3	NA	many	CASSFEAPPTQYF	TGTGCCAGCAGTTTTGAGGCCCCCCCAACGCAGTATTTT
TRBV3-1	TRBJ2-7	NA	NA	CASSHPRGGVYEQYF	TGTGCCAGCAGCCATCCCCGGGGAGGCGTCTACGAGCAGTACTTC
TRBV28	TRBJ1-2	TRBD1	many	CASRLDRVDYGYTF	TGTGCCAGCAGACTTGACAGGGTCGACTATGGCTACACCTTC
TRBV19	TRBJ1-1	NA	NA	CASSLLGAEMNTEAFF	TGTGCCAGTAGTTTACTAGGGGCGGAAATGAACACTGAAGCTTTCTTT
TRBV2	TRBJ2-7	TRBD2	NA	CASSTSGLAGAYEQYF	TGTGCCAGCAGTACCAGCGGACTAGCGGGAGCCTACGAGCAGTACTTC
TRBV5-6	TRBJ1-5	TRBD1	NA	CASSMTGESNQPQHF	TGTGCCAGCAGCATGACAGGGGAGAGCAATCAGCCCCAGCATTTT
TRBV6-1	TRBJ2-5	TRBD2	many	CASSWEREGQETQYF	TGTGCCAGCAGTTGGGAGCGGGAGGGCCAGGAGACCCAGTACTTC
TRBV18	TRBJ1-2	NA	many	CASSPRIVDGYTF	TGTGCCAGCTCACCGAGGATTGTAGATGGCTACACCTTC
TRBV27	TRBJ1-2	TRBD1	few	CASSSAAGTGLVANYGYTF	TGTGCCAGCAGTTCCGCAGCCGGGACAGGGTTAGTAGCTAACTATGGCTACACCTTC
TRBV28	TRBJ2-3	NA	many	CASSFGVDDTQYF	TGTGCCAGCAGTTTTGGAGTGGATGATACGCAGTATTTT
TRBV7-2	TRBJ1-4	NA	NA	CASSPLLRPGNEKLFF	TGTGCCAGCAGCCCCCTCCTCCGGCCAGGGAATGAAAAACTGTTTTTT
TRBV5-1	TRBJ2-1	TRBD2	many	CASSVGWGGEQFF	TGCGCCAGCAGCGTGGGCTGGGGGGGTGAGCAGTTCTTC
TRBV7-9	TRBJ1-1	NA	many	CASSSPRDTVEAFF	TGTGCCAGCAGCTCTCCCCGAGACACAGTAGAAGCTTTCTTT
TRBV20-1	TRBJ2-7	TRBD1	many	CSADSGTGSGEQYF	TGCAGTGCCGACTCCGGGACAGGAAGCGGCGAGCAGTACTTC
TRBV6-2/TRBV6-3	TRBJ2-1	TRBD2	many	CASRTDSGRASNEQFF	TGTGCCAGCAGGACGGATAGCGGGAGGGCCAGCAATGAGCAGTTCTTC
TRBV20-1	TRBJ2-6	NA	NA	CSAATTGYGANVLTF	TGCAGTGCTGCGACCACAGGGTACGGGGCCAACGTCCTGACTTTC
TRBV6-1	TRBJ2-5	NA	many	CASSPYSSDEETQYF	TGTGCCAGCAGTCCCTACTCGTCGGACGAAGAGACCCAGTACTTC
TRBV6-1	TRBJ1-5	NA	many	CASSLFDNQPQHF	TGTGCCAGCAGTCTCTTCGACAATCAGCCCCAGCATTTT
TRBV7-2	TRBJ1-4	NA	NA	CASSRGRYLGEKLFF	TGTGCCAGCAGCCGCGGACGGTACCTGGGGGAAAAACTGTTTTTT
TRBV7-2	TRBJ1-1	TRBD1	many	CASSPTTGLNTEAFF	TGTGCCAGCAGCCCCACGACAGGGCTGAACACTGAAGCTTTCTTT
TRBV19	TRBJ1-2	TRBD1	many	CASSMGTVANYGYTF	TGTGCCAGTAGTATGGGGACAGTCGCTAACTATGGCTACACCTTC
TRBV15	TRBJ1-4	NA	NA	CATGSPGVEEKLFF	TGTGCCACCGGTTCTCCAGGGGTGGAAGAAAAACTGTTTTTT
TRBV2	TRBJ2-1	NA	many	CASSRPKTSLGEQFF	TGTGCCAGCAGTAGACCAAAAACTAGTTTGGGTGAGCAGTTCTTC